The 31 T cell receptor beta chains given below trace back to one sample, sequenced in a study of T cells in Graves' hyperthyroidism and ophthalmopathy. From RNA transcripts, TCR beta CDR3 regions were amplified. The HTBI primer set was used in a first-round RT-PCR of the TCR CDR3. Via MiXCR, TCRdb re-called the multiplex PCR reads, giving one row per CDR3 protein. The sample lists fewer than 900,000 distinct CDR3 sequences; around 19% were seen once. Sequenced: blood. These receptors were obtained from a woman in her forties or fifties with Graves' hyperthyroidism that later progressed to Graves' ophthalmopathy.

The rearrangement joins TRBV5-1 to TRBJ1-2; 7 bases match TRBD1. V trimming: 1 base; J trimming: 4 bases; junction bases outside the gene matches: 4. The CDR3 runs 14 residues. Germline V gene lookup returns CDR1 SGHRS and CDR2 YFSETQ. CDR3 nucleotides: TGCGCCAGCAGCTTGACGACAGGGACCTATGGCTACACCTTC. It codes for CASSLTTGTYGYTF.

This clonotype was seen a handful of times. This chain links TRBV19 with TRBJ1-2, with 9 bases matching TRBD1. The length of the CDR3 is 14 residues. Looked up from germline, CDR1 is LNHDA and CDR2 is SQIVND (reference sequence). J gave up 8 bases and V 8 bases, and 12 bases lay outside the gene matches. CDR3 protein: CASAILDRGGGYTF. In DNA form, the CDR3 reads TGTGCCAGTGCAATTCTGGACAGGGGAGGAGGCTACACCTTC.

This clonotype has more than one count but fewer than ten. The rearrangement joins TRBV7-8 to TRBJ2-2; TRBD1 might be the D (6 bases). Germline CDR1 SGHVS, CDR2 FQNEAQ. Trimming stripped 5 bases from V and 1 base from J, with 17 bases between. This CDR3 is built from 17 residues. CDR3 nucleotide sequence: TGTGCCAGCAGCCCCAGGGGTATAACGCAGAACACCGGGGAGCTGTTTTTT. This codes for CASSPRGITQNTGELFF.

DNA for the CDR3: TGTGCCAGCAGCCCCTGGGGAGAGTTATCCTACGAGCAGTACTTC. Protein: CASSPWGELSYEQYF. The V and J genes are TRBV5-6 and TRBJ2-7; D is perhaps TRBD2 (5 bases). V was shortened by 4 bases and J by 1 base, with 15 bases between the two germline ends. The CDR3 contains 15 residues. Germline CDR1 reads SGHDT; CDR2 reads YYEEEE.

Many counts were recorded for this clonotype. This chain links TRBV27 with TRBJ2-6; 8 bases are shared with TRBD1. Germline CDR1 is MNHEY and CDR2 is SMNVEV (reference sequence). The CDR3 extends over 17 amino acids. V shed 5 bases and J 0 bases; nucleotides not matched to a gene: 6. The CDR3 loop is CASSPGQGVSGANVLTF. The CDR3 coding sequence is TGTGCCAGCAGTCCTGGACAGGGTGTCTCTGGGGCCAACGTCCTGACTTTC. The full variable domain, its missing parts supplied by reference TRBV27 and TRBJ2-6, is EAQVTQNPRYLITVTGKKLTVTCSQNMNHEYMSWYRQDPGLGLRQIYYSMNVEVTDKGDVPEGYKVSRKEKRNFPLILESPSPNQTSLYFCASSPGQGVSGANVLTFGAGSRLTVL.

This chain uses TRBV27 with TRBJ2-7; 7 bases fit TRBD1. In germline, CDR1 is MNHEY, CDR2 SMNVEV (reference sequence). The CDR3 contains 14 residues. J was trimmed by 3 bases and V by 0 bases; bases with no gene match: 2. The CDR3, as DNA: TGTGCCAGCAGTTTATCTACAGGGGACTACGAGCAGTACTTC. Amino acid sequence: CASSLSTGDYEQYF.

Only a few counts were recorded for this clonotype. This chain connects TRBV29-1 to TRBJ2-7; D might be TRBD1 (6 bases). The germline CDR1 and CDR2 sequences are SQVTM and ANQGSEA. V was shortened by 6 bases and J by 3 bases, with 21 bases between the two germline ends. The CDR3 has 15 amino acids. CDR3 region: CSVDLRDTPGYEQYF. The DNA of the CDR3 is TGCAGCGTAGATCTCCGGGACACCCCGGGCTACGAGCAGTACTTC.

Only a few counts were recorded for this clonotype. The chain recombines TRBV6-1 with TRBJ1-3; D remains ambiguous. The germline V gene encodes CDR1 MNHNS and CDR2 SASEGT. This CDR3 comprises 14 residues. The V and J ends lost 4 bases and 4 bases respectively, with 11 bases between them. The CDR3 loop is CASSGRGGGNTIYF. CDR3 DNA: TGTGCCAGCAGTGGACGAGGAGGCGGAAACACCATATATTTT.

The CDR3 DNA reads TGTGCCAGCAGTTCCAGTCAGATCAATCAGCCCCAGCATTTT. Translated, it gives CASSSSQINQPQHF. This chain connects TRBV6-1 to TRBJ1-5; D uncertain. Germline CDR1 is MNHNS and CDR2 is SASEGT. V gave up 5 bases and J gave up 3 bases, with 11 bases separating them. The CDR3 totals 14 residues.

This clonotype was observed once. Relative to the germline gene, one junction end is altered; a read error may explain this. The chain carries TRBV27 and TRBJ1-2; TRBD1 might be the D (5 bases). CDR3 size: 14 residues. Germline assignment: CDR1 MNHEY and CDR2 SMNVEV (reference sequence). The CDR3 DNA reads TGTGCCAGCAGTTTCCAGGGCACCAACTATGGCTACGCCTTC. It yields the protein CASSFQGTNYGYAF.

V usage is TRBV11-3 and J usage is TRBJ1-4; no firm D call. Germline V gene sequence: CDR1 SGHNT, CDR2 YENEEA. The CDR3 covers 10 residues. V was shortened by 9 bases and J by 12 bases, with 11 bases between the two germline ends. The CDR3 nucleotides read TGTGCCAGGACCTATGAGGAACTGTTTTTT. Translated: CARTYEELFF.

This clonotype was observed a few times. CDR3 nucleotides: TGTGCCAGCAGCCGTACAGGGTTCAATCAGCCCCAGCATTTT. Translation: CASSRTGFNQPQHF. The V and J genes are TRBV6-1 and TRBJ1-5; perhaps TRBD1 as D (6 bases). The germline V gene encodes CDR1 MNHNS and CDR2 SASEGT. This CDR3 has 14 residues. Trimming took off 6 bases at V and 3 bases at J, with 12 bases between the two ends.

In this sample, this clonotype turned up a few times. The CDR3 DNA reads as TGCAGTGCGTCCGGGACACTCTCAAGGGGCTATGGCTACACCTTC. It is translated as CSASGTLSRGYGYTF. The gene calls are TRBV20-1 and TRBJ1-2; perhaps TRBD1 as D (6 bases). V gave up 6 bases and J gave up 4 bases, with 21 bases separating them. The germline CDR1 and CDR2 sequences are DFQATT and SNEGSKA (reference sequence). This CDR3 comprises 15 residues.

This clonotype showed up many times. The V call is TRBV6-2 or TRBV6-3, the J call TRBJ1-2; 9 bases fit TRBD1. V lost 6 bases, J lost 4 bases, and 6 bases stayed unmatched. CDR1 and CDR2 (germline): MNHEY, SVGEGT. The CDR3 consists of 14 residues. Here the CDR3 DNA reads TGTGCCAGCAGAGTAGGACAGGGGTCCTATGGCTACACCTTC. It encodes CASRVGQGSYGYTF.

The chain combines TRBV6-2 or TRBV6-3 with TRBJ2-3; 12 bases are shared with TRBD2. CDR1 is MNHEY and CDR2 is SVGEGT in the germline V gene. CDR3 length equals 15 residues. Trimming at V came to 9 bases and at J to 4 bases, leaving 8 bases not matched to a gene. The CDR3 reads CASIWTSGDADTQYF. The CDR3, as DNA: TGTGCCAGTATATGGACTAGCGGGGATGCAGATACGCAGTATTTT.

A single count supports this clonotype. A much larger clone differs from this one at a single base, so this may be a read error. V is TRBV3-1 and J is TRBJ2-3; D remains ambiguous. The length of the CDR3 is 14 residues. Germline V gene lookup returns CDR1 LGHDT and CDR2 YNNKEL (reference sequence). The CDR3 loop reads CATSPLSAPDTQYF. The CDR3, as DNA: TGTGCCACCAGCCCCCTATCTGCGCCAGATACGCAGTATTTT.

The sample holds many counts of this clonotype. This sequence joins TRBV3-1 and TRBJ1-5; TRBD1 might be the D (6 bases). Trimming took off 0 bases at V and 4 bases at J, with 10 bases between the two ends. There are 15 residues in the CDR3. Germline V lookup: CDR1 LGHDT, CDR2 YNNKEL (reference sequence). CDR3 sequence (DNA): TGTGCCAGCAGCCAAGATCCACAGGGTAATCAGCCCCAGCATTTT. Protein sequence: CASSQDPQGNQPQHF.

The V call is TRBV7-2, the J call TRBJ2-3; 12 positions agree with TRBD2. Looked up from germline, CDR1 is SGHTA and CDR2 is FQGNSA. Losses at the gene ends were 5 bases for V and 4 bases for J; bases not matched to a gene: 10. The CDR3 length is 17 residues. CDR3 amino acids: CASSRASGGAGSDTQYF. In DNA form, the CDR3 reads TGTGCCAGCAGCCGGGCTAGCGGGGGGGCCGGGTCAGATACGCAGTATTTT.

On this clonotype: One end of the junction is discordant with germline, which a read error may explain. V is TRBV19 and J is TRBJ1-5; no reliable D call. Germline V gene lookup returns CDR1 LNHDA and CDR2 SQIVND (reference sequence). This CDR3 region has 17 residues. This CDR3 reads CANSIITADYSNQPQHF. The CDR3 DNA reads TGTGCCAATAGTATAATCACGGCAGATTATAGCAATCAGCCCCAGCATTTT. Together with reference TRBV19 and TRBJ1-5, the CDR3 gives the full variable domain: DGGITQSPKYLFRKEGQNVTLSCEQNLNHDAMYWYRQDPGQGLRLIYYSQIVNDFQKGDIAEGYSVSREKKESFPLTVTSAQKNPTAFYLCANSIITADYSNQPQHFGDGTRLSIL.

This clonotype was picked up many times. CDR3 bases: TGTGCCAGCAGCCAAGATGGCAGCGGGGTTTCGGGGACCCAGTACTTC. It translates to CASSQDGSGVSGTQYF. The rearrangement links TRBV3-1 to TRBJ2-5; 7 bases match TRBD2. The length of the CDR3 is 16 residues. Trimming removed 0 bases from V and 7 bases from J; junction bases left unmatched: 11. From germline, CDR1 is LGHDT and CDR2 YNNKEL (reference sequence).

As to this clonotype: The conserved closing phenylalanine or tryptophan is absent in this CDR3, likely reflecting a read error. The CDR3 DNA follows: TGCAGTGCAACGACAGGGCCCGATCAGCCCCAGCATTGT. Residues: CSATTGPDQPQHC. The rearrangement links TRBV20-1 to TRBJ1-5; the match to TRBD1 covers 7 bases. Germline values: CDR1 DFQATT, CDR2 SNEGSKA (reference sequence). The CDR3 totals 13 residues. The ends lost 6 bases at V and 5 bases at J; junction bases unmatched: 7.

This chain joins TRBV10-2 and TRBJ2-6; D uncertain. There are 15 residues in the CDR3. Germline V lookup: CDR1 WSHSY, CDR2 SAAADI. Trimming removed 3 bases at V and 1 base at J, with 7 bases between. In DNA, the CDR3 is TGCGCCAGCAGTGATAAACTTTCTGGGGCCAACGTCCTGACTTTC. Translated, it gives CASSDKLSGANVLTF.

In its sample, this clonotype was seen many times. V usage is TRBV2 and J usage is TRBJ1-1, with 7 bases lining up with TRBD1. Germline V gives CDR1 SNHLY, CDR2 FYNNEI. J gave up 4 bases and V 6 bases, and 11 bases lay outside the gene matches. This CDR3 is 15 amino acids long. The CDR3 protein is CASSPGQVRITEAFF. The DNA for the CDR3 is TGTGCCAGCAGCCCCGGACAGGTTAGGATCACTGAAGCTTTCTTT.

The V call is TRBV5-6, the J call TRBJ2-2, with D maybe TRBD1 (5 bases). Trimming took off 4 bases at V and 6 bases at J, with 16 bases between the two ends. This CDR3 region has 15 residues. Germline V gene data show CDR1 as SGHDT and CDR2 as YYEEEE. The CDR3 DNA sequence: TGTGCCAGCAGCAAGGACGGATTCAGGGCCGGGGAGCTGTTTTTT. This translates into CASSKDGFRAGELFF.

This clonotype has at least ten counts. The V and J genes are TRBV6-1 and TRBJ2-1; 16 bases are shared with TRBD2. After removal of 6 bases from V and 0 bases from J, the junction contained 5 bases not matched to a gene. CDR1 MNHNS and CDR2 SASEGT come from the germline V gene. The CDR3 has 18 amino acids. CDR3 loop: CASRGLAGGTSSYNEQFF. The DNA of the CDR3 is TGTGCCAGCAGGGGACTAGCGGGGGGGACAAGCTCCTACAATGAGCAGTTCTTC.

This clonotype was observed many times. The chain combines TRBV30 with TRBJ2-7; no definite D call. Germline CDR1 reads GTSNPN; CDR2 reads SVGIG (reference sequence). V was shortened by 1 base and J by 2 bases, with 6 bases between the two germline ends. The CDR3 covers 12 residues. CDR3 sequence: CAWSGATYEQYF. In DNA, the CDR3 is TGTGCCTGGAGTGGAGCTACCTACGAGCAGTACTTC.

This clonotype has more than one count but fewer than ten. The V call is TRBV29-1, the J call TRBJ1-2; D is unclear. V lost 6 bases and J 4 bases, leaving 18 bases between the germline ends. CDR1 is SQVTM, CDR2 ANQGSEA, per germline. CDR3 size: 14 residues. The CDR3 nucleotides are TGCAGCGTCACAAATCCGGGAGCGGGCTATGGCTACACCTTC. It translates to CSVTNPGAGYGYTF.

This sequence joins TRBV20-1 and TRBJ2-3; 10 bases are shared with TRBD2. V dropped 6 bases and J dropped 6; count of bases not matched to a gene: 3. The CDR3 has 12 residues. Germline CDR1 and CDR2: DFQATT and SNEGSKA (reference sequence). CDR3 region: CSAIAGGDTQYF. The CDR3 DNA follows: TGCAGTGCCATAGCGGGGGGTGATACGCAGTATTTT.

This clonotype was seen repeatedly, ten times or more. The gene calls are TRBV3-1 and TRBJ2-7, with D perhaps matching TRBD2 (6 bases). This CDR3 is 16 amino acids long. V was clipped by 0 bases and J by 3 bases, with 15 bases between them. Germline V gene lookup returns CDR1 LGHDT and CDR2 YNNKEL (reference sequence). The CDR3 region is CASSQDGGFPLYEQYF. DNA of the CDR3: TGTGCCAGCAGCCAAGATGGGGGGTTCCCACTCTACGAGCAGTACTTC.

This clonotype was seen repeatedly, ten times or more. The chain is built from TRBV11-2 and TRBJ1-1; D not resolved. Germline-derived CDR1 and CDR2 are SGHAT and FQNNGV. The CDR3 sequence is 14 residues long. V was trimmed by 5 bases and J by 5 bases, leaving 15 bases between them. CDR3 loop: CASSGNGVQTEAFF. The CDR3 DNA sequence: TGTGCCAGCAGCGGCAACGGGGTACAGACTGAAGCTTTCTTT. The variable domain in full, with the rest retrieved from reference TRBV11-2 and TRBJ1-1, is EAGVAQSPRYKIIEKRQSVAFWCNPISGHATLYWYQQILGQGPKLLIQFQNNGVVDDSQLPKDRFSAERLKGVDSTLKIQPAKLEDSAVYLCASSGNGVQTEAFFGQGTRLTVV.

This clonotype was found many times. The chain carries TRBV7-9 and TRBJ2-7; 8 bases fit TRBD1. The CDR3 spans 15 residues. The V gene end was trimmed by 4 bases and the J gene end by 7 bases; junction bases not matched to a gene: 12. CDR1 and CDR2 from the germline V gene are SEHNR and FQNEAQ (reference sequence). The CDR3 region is CASSSTQPGGREQYF. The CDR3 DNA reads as TGTGCCAGCAGCTCCACTCAACCAGGGGGCAGGGAGCAGTACTTC.